The sequence of this T cell receptor beta chain was determined in a study of blood T cell repertoires in COVID-19. As for the study in general: Sample material is recorded as cDNA or gDNA derived from T cells, B-cell-depleted T cells, or PBMCs.

Germline lookup yields CDR1 SGHAT and CDR2 FQNNGV. The V segment lost 6 bases and the J segment 6 bases; nucleotides outside the gene matches: 4. This CDR3 contains 14 residues. Repertoires were generated with immunoSEQ multiplex PCR, while TCRdb's copy carries only in-frame clones and drops some. The sample holds approximately 280,000 clones; about 81% are singletons and the top ten take approximately 1.5%. The sample holds many counts of this clone. The source of this sequence is a human donor with COVID-19, enrolled during active disease. The donor label of this sample is uncertain. Sequencing was performed on peripheral blood. The rearrangement links TRBV11-2 to TRBJ2-3; 12 bases match TRBD2. The CDR3 DNA is TGTGCCAGCAGTCCTAGCGGGAGGGAGGATACGCAGTATTTT. This translates into CASSPSGREDTQYF.